These T cell receptor beta chains were read from a single sample in a study of blood T cell repertoires in COVID-19. Assay: immunoSEQ multiplex PCR; the TCRdb copy retains only in-frame clones and omits some. The sample consists of around 28,000 clones, about 88% of them appearing once. Sequenced: peripheral blood. These receptors all come from an elderly man with acute or convalescent COVID-19. Each CDR3 is given with its conserved first and last residue.

TRBV18	TRBJ1-4	CASSPGKGQGNEKLFF
TRBV7-9	TRBJ1-2	CASSLQGSYTF
TRBV28	TRBJ1-1	CASTASAGGIFF
TRBV12-3/TRBV12-4	TRBJ2-5	CASSFRETQYF
TRBV5-1	TRBJ2-7	CASSLGVAAAEQYF
TRBV6-1	TRBJ2-7	CASSDPIDRYERDEQYF
TRBV9	TRBJ2-2	CASSVVMGFPSGTGELFF
TRBV5-1	TRBJ1-4	CASSLEGSGKKLFF
TRBV10-2	TRBJ2-7	CASRAGAGEAYEQYF
TRBV27	TRBJ1-5	CASSGTGGSNQPQHF
TRBV7-9	TRBJ2-7	CASSLGSGSSYEQYF
TRBV4-1	TRBJ1-5	CASSRWDINQPQHF
TRBV19	TRBJ1-4	CASSIGTGSEKLFF
TRBV7-8	TRBJ2-7	CASSLQGGKYEQYF
TRBV19	TRBJ1-5	CASSIGGTGQGNQPQHF
TRBV7-9	TRBJ1-5	CASSRDNQPQHF
TRBV14	TRBJ2-7	CASSQIQGLSYEQYF
TRBV5-4	TRBJ2-3	CASSLAGAGGADTQYF
TRBV7-2	TRBJ1-5	CASSLSRDQPQHF
TRBV5-1	TRBJ1-6	CASSFPEGKNSPLHF
TRBV28	TRBJ2-1	CASSFSGQIAFF
TRBV5-1	TRBJ2-7	CASSLEDRGDEQYF
TRBV5-1	TRBJ2-7	CASSLTPENYEQYF
TRBV5-1	TRBJ2-5	CASSIVGGRETQYF
TRBV19	TRBJ1-2	CASSPTQGLLGGYTF
TRBV2	TRBJ1-2	CASRRTADYYGYTF
TRBV9	TRBJ2-1	CASSVGVASEQFF
TRBV10-3	TRBJ1-3	CAISDPSRGIGNTIYF
TRBV5-1	TRBJ1-1	CASSLGEIAGRNTEAFF
TRBV3-1/TRBV3-2	TRBJ1-1	CASTLQGTNTEAFF
TRBV5-4	TRBJ2-1	CASSLATSSYNEQFF
TRBV5-1	TRBJ2-7	CASSLEASGISYEQYF
TRBV6-5	TRBJ1-1	CASTAGLGAFF
TRBV4-1	TRBJ2-6	CASSKGNRGLLGGANVLTF
TRBV30	TRBJ2-7	CACRPDRRSYEQYF
TRBV19	TRBJ1-1	CASYRTENTEAFF
TRBV6-5	TRBJ2-2	CASRPNRGLGELFF
TRBV5-1	TRBJ1-4	CASSLAAQGSNEKLFF
TRBV2	TRBJ2-7	CASGADGHEQYF
TRBV5-1	TRBJ2-5	CASSDLAGGPWETQYF
TRBV9	TRBJ2-7	CASSVRQGPYEQYF
TRBV4-1	TRBJ2-3	CASSPLELTDTQYF
TRBV7-8	TRBJ2-7	CASSLSGQSYEQYF
TRBV12-3/TRBV12-4	TRBJ2-5	CASSVREETQYF
TRBV9	TRBJ2-1	CASSPGNEQFF
TRBV5-6	TRBJ2-1	CASSSGVLNEQFF
TRBV19	TRBJ1-5	CASSIGDRVYQPQHF
TRBV12-3/TRBV12-4	TRBJ2-5	CASSVTPQETQYF
TRBV20-1	TRBJ1-2	CSARRGYGYTF
TRBV6-6	TRBJ2-2	CASRAGNTGELFF
TRBV4-1	TRBJ1-6	CASSRTGGSYNSPLHF
TRBV5-1	TRBJ2-2	CASSLPTSETGELFF